These T cell receptor beta chains were read from a single sample in a study of shared clonotypes between healthy human individuals. Profiling relied on immunoSEQ multiplex PCR, and the TCRdb table lists in-frame clones only, not all of them. This table holds millions of clones, about 93% found once. The sequencing sample was made of naive CD8+ T cells from PBMCs. The receptors derive from a man between 18 and 35 years old in good health. Some clones in this sample may be carry-over from other donors' samples. The CDR3 runs from the conserved cysteine through the conserved F or W. D genes are given only for firm matches. Clone sizes are given selectively: once, few, many, or a class where the clone is expanded.

clone size,J gene,V gene,D gene,CDR3 protein,CDR3 DNA
once,TRBJ1-4,TRBV4-3,.,CASSQDMWGFGEKLFF,TGCGCCAGCAGCCAAGATATGTGGGGTTTCGGTGAAAAACTGTTTTTT
.,TRBJ2-2,TRBV4-1,TRBD2,CASTLAGGYANTGELFF,TGCGCCAGCACCTTAGCGGGAGGGTATGCGAACACCGGGGAGCTGTTTTTT
.,TRBJ2-3,TRBV27,.,CASNWGPFTDTQYF,TGTGCCAGCAATTGGGGCCCGTTCACAGATACGCAGTATTTT
.,TRBJ2-3,TRBV6-1,.,CASSEGHTQYF,TGTGCCAGCAGTGAAGGTCATACGCAGTATTTT
once,TRBJ2-1,TRBV15,.,CATSSEQPSRNEQFF,TGTGCCACCAGCAGTGAACAGCCTTCGAGGAATGAGCAGTTCTTC
few,TRBJ1-1,TRBV29-1,.,CSAGTSVEAFF,TGCAGCGCCGGCACGAGTGTTGAAGCTTTCTTT
.,TRBJ2-7,TRBV7-2,TRBD2,CASSQTSGLTYEQYF,TGTGCCAGCAGCCAAACTAGCGGACTAACCTACGAGCAGTACTTC
.,TRBJ2-1,TRBV12-5,.,CASGPLGVSGINEQFF,TGTGCTAGTGGCCCCCTCGGTGTATCCGGCATCAATGAGCAGTTCTTC
.,TRBJ1-1,TRBV21-1,.,CASSKYPGIEAFF,TGTGCCAGCAGCAAATACCCAGGGATAGAAGCTTTCTTT
.,TRBJ2-2,TRBV28,.,CASSLFHASANVAAGELFF,TGTGCCAGCAGTTTATTCCACGCTAGCGCAAATGTAGCTGCCGGGGAGCTGTTTTTT
.,TRBJ1-2,TRBV7-9,TRBD1,CASSDTGVADGYTF,TGTGCCAGCAGCGACACAGGGGTAGCCGATGGCTACACCTTC
.,TRBJ2-1,TRBV27,.,CASGFRENRYNEQFF,TGTGCCAGCGGCTTCCGGGAGAATCGGTACAATGAGCAGTTCTTC
.,TRBJ2-7,TRBV6-5,.,CASSWDGEYEQYF,TGTGCCAGCAGTTGGGACGGAGAGTACGAGCAGTACTTC
.,TRBJ1-1,TRBV4-1,.,CASSQDTRAYTEAFF,TGCGCCAGCAGCCAAGATACCCGGGCCTACACTGAAGCTTTCTTT
.,TRBJ2-7,TRBV5-1,TRBD1,CASSAGTGRHEQYF,TGCGCCAGCAGCGCCGGGACAGGGCGCCACGAGCAGTACTTC
.,TRBJ1-5,TRBV18,.,CASSPTGRNQPQHF,TGTGCCAGCTCACCCACCGGGCGCAATCAGCCCCAGCATTTT
.,TRBJ1-2,TRBV27,TRBD1,CASRGQGIYYGYTF,TGTGCCAGCAGGGGACAGGGCATTTACTATGGCTACACCTTC
.,TRBJ2-7,TRBV6-5,TRBD1,CASSFGTGVYEQYF,TGTGCCAGCAGTTTCGGGACAGGGGTATACGAGCAGTACTTC
.,TRBJ2-1,TRBV11-2,TRBD2,CASSLVTSGSNEQFF,TGTGCCAGCAGCTTAGTGACTAGCGGGAGCAATGAGCAGTTCTTC
.,TRBJ2-7,TRBV27,.,CASRKGHEQYF,TGTGCCAGCAGAAAGGGCCACGAGCAGTACTTC
.,TRBJ2-1,TRBV9,.,CASSPRLGQRSYNEQFF,TGTGCCAGCAGCCCCCGTTTAGGGCAAAGGTCCTACAATGAGCAGTTCTTC
.,TRBJ2-2,TRBV11-3,.,CASSRGAGQRTGELFF,TGTGCCAGCAGCCGGGGGGCAGGACAACGCACCGGGGAGCTGTTTTTT
.,TRBJ2-7,TRBV27,TRBD2,CASSPGLIGEQYF,TGTGCCAGCAGTCCGGGACTAATAGGCGAGCAGTACTTC
.,TRBJ2-2,TRBV27,TRBD1,CASSAGGVNTGELFF,TGTGCCAGCAGCGCAGGGGGTGTGAACACCGGGGAGCTGTTTTTT
.,TRBJ2-5,TRBV4-1,TRBD1,CASSRGQGKETQYF,TGCGCCAGCAGTCGAGGACAGGGAAAAGAGACCCAGTACTTC
.,TRBJ1-1,TRBV27,TRBD1,CASSLLSGTGRGLDTEAFF,TGTGCCAGCAGTTTACTATCTGGGACAGGGAGAGGTCTGGACACTGAAGCTTTCTTT
.,TRBJ2-7,TRBV7-9,TRBD1,CASSPKTGNEQYF,TGTGCCAGCAGCCCGAAGACAGGGAACGAGCAGTACTTC
.,TRBJ2-5,TRBV7-9,TRBD2,CASSSLPGGGAQETQYF,TGTGCCAGCAGCTCCTTACCGGGAGGCGGGGCTCAAGAGACCCAGTACTTC
.,TRBJ2-7,TRBV4-3,TRBD2,CASSQEAGGEHGEQYF,TGCGCCAGCAGCCAAGAAGCGGGAGGGGAGCACGGGGAGCAGTACTTC
.,TRBJ2-3,TRBV14,.,CASSHIPDTQYF,TGTGCCAGCAGCCACATTCCAGATACGCAGTATTTT
.,TRBJ1-1,TRBV5-6,.,CASSLVGGSGTEAFF,TGTGCCAGCAGCTTGGTCGGAGGGAGCGGCACTGAAGCTTTCTTT
.,TRBJ2-5,TRBV28,.,CASSLDGTNYGNQYF,TGTGCCAGCAGTTTAGACGGGACAAACTACGGAAACCAGTACTTC
.,TRBJ1-2,TRBV7-9,.,CASSSPSGQPYGYTF,TGTGCCAGCAGCTCTCCCTCTGGACAGCCTTATGGCTACACCTTC
.,TRBJ2-7,TRBV7-9,TRBD1,CASSSDRDRRYEQYF,TGTGCCAGCAGCTCGGACCGGGACAGGCGTTACGAGCAGTACTTC
once,TRBJ2-3,TRBV28,TRBD1,CAGGQGQGTQYF,TGTGCCGGTGGACAGGGGCAGGGTACGCAGTATTTT
.,TRBJ1-2,TRBV19,.,CASSMDREGIYGYTF,TGTGCCAGTAGTATGGACCGGGAGGGGATTTATGGCTACACCTTC
.,TRBJ1-1,TRBV27,.,CASSLSFGVTNTEAFF,TGTGCCAGCAGTTTATCGTTCGGGGTCACGAACACTGAAGCTTTCTTT
.,TRBJ2-3,TRBV7-3,.,CASSLFGAGDLSTDTQYF,TGTGCCAGCAGCTTATTTGGGGCAGGGGACCTCAGCACAGATACGCAGTATTTT
.,TRBJ1-1,TRBV9,TRBD1,CASSAPSTGETEAFF,TGTGCCAGCAGCGCACCCAGCACAGGGGAGACTGAAGCTTTCTTT
.,TRBJ2-7,TRBV5-1,TRBD2,CASSFRTSGQGEQYF,TGCGCCAGCAGCTTCCGGACTAGCGGCCAGGGTGAGCAGTACTTC
.,TRBJ2-1,TRBV5-1,TRBD1,CASRSTTGDNEQFF,TGCGCCAGCAGGAGCACGACAGGGGACAATGAGCAGTTCTTC
.,TRBJ1-2,TRBV15,.,CATSRGLESQILYTF,TGTGCCACCAGCAGAGGCCTAGAATCACAGATCCTCTACACCTTC
.,TRBJ2-2,TRBV4-2,.,CASSQSGELFF,TGTGCCAGCAGCCAATCCGGGGAGCTGTTTTTT
.,TRBJ2-7,TRBV28,TRBD1,CASSPKYRDSYTYEQYF,TGTGCCAGCAGTCCCAAGTACCGGGACAGCTATACCTACGAGCAGTACTTC
.,TRBJ2-1,TRBV6-5,.,CASRGVSPGNEQFF,TGTGCCAGCAGGGGGGTCTCCCCCGGCAATGAGCAGTTCTTC
.,TRBJ2-7,TRBV28,.,CASSLSGGLFYEQYF,TGTGCCAGCAGTTTATCTGGAGGCCTTTTTTACGAGCAGTACTTC
.,TRBJ2-7,TRBV6-5,TRBD1,CASSYLGTGSYEQYF,TGTGCCAGCAGTTACCTGGGGACAGGGTCCTACGAGCAGTACTTC
.,TRBJ2-7,TRBV9,.,CASSEGTGYEQYF,TGTGCCAGCAGCGAAGGAACAGGTTACGAGCAGTACTTC
.,TRBJ2-1,TRBV15,.,CATSPRGGSSYNEQFF,TGTGCCACCAGCCCGCGGGGAGGTAGCTCCTACAATGAGCAGTTCTTC
.,TRBJ1-2,TRBV29-1,.,CSVVTENYGYTF,TGCAGCGTTGTTACAGAAAACTATGGCTACACCTTC
.,TRBJ2-7,TRBV6-5,TRBD2,CASSKGLAAPYEQYF,TGTGCCAGCAGCAAAGGGCTAGCGGCTCCCTACGAGCAGTACTTC
.,TRBJ2-2,TRBV5-1,TRBD2,CASSLLAGAYTGELFF,TGCGCCAGCAGCTTACTAGCGGGAGCTTACACCGGGGAGCTGTTTTTT
.,TRBJ1-1,TRBV7-8,TRBD1,CASSPIGTGNEAFF,TGTGCCAGCAGCCCAATAGGGACAGGGAATGAAGCTTTCTTT